These T cell receptor beta chains were read from a single sample in a study of blood T cell repertoires in COVID-19. TCRdb's copy holds only in-frame clones and misses some; the assay was immunoSEQ multiplex PCR. The table records around 100,000 clones, roughly 84% of them present only once. Sequencing input: peripheral blood. Source of these receptors: a middle-aged woman with acute or convalescent COVID-19. Both conserved end residues are part of each CDR3. D genes are given only for firm matches. Where a row states a size, it is once, few, many or the class of an expanded clone; other rows omit it.

d_gene: TRBD1; abundance: NA; j_gene: TRBJ1-1; v_gene: TRBV2; CDR3nt: TGTGCCAGCGTTATGGGGACAGGGTTGAACACTGAAGCTTTCTTT; CDR3aa: CASVMGTGLNTEAFF
d_gene: TRBD1; abundance: once; j_gene: TRBJ1-4; v_gene: TRBV7-6; CDR3nt: TGTGCCAGCAAAAAGATTCCGGGACAGGGAAGAGAGGGATCTAATGAAAAACTGTTTTTT; CDR3aa: CASKKIPGQGREGSNEKLFF
d_gene: NA; abundance: NA; j_gene: TRBJ2-2; v_gene: TRBV19; CDR3nt: TGTGCCAGTAGTGACAGAGGACCCTTCTCGAACACCGGGGAGCTGTTTTTT; CDR3aa: CASSDRGPFSNTGELFF
d_gene: TRBD1; abundance: NA; j_gene: TRBJ2-1; v_gene: TRBV9; CDR3nt: TGTGCCAGCAGCGTAGGAATCTTGGGGGGACAGGGGGTTAATGAGCAGTTCTTC; CDR3aa: CASSVGILGGQGVNEQFF
d_gene: TRBD2; abundance: NA; j_gene: TRBJ2-5; v_gene: TRBV3-1/TRBV3-2; CDR3nt: TGTGCCAGCAGCCCAGGGGACTGGCGGGGGGGCCGGGAGACCCAGTACTTC; CDR3aa: CASSPGDWRGGRETQYF
d_gene: TRBD2; abundance: NA; j_gene: TRBJ2-3; v_gene: TRBV7-2; CDR3nt: TGTGCCAGCAGCCCCCTAGCGGGGGGCCGACGGGATACGCAGTATTTT; CDR3aa: CASSPLAGGRRDTQYF
d_gene: TRBD1; abundance: NA; j_gene: TRBJ2-2; v_gene: TRBV19; CDR3nt: TGTGCCAGTAGTATGGGCCTGACAGGGGAGACCGGGGAGCTGTTTTTT; CDR3aa: CASSMGLTGETGELFF
d_gene: NA; abundance: NA; j_gene: TRBJ2-1; v_gene: TRBV10-1; CDR3nt: TGCGCCAGCAGCCCCCAGGGGCCATCCTACAATGAGCAGTTCTTC; CDR3aa: CASSPQGPSYNEQFF
d_gene: NA; abundance: NA; j_gene: TRBJ2-2; v_gene: TRBV10-3; CDR3nt: TGTGCCATCAGGGACAGTCTAGGGGGGGAGCTGTTTTTT; CDR3aa: CAIRDSLGGELFF
d_gene: TRBD1; abundance: NA; j_gene: TRBJ2-4; v_gene: TRBV18; CDR3nt: TGTGCCAGCTCAGCCGCTCCGGGACAGGGCGGCAAAAACATTCAGTACTTC; CDR3aa: CASSAAPGQGGKNIQYF
d_gene: TRBD1; abundance: NA; j_gene: TRBJ1-1; v_gene: TRBV2; CDR3nt: TGTGTCACCCGGGGGACAGGGAGCAGGGCTGAAGCTTTCTTT; CDR3aa: CVTRGTGSRAEAFF
d_gene: NA; abundance: NA; j_gene: TRBJ2-7; v_gene: TRBV28; CDR3nt: TGTGCCAGCAGCCTACTCCGCTACGAGCAGTACTTC; CDR3aa: CASSLLRYEQYF
d_gene: TRBD1; abundance: NA; j_gene: TRBJ1-4; v_gene: TRBV9; CDR3nt: TGTGCCAGCAGCGTAGGGGGACAGGGATCTGAAAAACTGTTTTTT; CDR3aa: CASSVGGQGSEKLFF
d_gene: NA; abundance: NA; j_gene: TRBJ1-2; v_gene: TRBV25-1; CDR3nt: TGTGCCAGCAGTGACTCCCCCAGGGATGATGGCTACACCTTC; CDR3aa: CASSDSPRDDGYTF
d_gene: NA; abundance: NA; j_gene: TRBJ2-5; v_gene: TRBV5-1; CDR3nt: TGCGCCAGCAGCTTGGTGGGTAGCGAGGCCCAGTACTTC; CDR3aa: CASSLVGSEAQYF
d_gene: NA; abundance: NA; j_gene: TRBJ2-2; v_gene: TRBV7-2; CDR3nt: TGTGCCAGCAGCTTAGATTACGGCACCGGGGAGCTGTTTTTT; CDR3aa: CASSLDYGTGELFF
d_gene: NA; abundance: NA; j_gene: TRBJ2-7; v_gene: TRBV5-4; CDR3nt: TGTGCCAGCAGCTTGGGTTGGGCCGGCCCCTACGAGCAGTACTTC; CDR3aa: CASSLGWAGPYEQYF
d_gene: TRBD1; abundance: NA; j_gene: TRBJ1-1; v_gene: TRBV7-9; CDR3nt: TGTGCCAGCAGCCAGGGACAGGGCCCGAACACTGAAGCTTTCTTT; CDR3aa: CASSQGQGPNTEAFF
d_gene: TRBD1; abundance: few; j_gene: TRBJ1-5; v_gene: TRBV5-5; CDR3nt: TGTGCCAGCAGCTTGCGGGACAGGGGTACTCCCCAGCATTTT; CDR3aa: CASSLRDRGTPQHF
d_gene: TRBD1; abundance: NA; j_gene: TRBJ2-1; v_gene: TRBV5-4; CDR3nt: TGTGCCAGCAGCCCCGAAGGGGGCCTAGCACGAGAGCAGTTCTTC; CDR3aa: CASSPEGGLAREQFF
d_gene: NA; abundance: NA; j_gene: TRBJ1-1; v_gene: TRBV5-1; CDR3nt: TGCGCCAGCAGCTCACAGGTTTACACTGAAGCTTTCTTT; CDR3aa: CASSSQVYTEAFF
d_gene: NA; abundance: NA; j_gene: TRBJ2-7; v_gene: TRBV6-6; CDR3nt: TGTGCCAGCAGTTACTCTGGACAGCCCTCCTACGAGCAGTACTTC; CDR3aa: CASSYSGQPSYEQYF
d_gene: NA; abundance: NA; j_gene: TRBJ1-5; v_gene: TRBV12-2; CDR3nt: TGTGCAAGTCGCTCACAAATCTGGACAGGCACTCTCCCGTGCAAAAACCAGGGCAATCAGCCCCAGCATTTT; CDR3aa: CASRSQIWTGTLPCKNQGNQPQHF
d_gene: NA; abundance: once; j_gene: TRBJ1-2; v_gene: TRBV3-1/TRBV3-2; CDR3nt: TGTGCCAGCAGCCTGACTGAGAACTATGGCTACACCTTC; CDR3aa: CASSLTENYGYTF
d_gene: NA; abundance: NA; j_gene: TRBJ1-5; v_gene: TRBV24-1; CDR3nt: TGTGCCACCAGTGGGCAGGGCTACAATCAGCCCCAGCATTTT; CDR3aa: CATSGQGYNQPQHF
d_gene: TRBD1; abundance: NA; j_gene: TRBJ1-2; v_gene: TRBV5-4; CDR3nt: TGTGCCAGCAGCTTCGACAGGGGGGGATATGGCTACACCTTC; CDR3aa: CASSFDRGGYGYTF
d_gene: TRBD1; abundance: NA; j_gene: TRBJ2-7; v_gene: TRBV9; CDR3nt: TGTGCCAGCAGCCAAGGGACAGGGTCTACGGGCGAGCAGTACTTC; CDR3aa: CASSQGTGSTGEQYF
d_gene: NA; abundance: NA; j_gene: TRBJ1-6; v_gene: TRBV7-9; CDR3nt: TGTGCCACCGCTCGAGGGGGAGGGCCTAATTCACCCCTCCACTTT; CDR3aa: CATARGGGPNSPLHF